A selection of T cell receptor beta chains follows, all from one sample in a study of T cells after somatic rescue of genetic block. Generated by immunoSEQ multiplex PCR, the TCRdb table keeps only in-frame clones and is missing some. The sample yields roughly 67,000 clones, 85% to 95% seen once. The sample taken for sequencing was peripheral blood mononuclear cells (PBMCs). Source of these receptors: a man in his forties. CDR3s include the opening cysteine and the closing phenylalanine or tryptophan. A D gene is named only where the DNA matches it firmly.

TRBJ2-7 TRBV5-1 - CASSQGQRDGGEQYF
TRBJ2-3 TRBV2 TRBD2 CASSPLGGVLTDTQYF
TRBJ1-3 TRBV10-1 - CATLGREGGNTIYF
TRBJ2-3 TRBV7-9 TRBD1 CASSSGTGFTDTQYF
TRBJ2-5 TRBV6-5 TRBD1 CASSYWGRGETQYF
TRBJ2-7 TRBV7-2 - CASSSGDGSSYEQYF
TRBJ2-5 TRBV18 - CASSPSREETQYF
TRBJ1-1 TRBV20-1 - CSARVNTEAFF
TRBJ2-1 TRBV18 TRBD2 CASSQTSGGWYEQFF
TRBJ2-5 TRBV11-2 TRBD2 CASSARLAAQETQYF
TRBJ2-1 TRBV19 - CASSIGSTAEQFF
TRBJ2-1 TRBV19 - CASSILAGEQFF
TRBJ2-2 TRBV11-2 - CASSPTRSNTGELFF
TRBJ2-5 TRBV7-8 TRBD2 CASSLGLAGGWGETQYF
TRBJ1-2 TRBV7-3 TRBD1 CASSPKGQGAFGYTF
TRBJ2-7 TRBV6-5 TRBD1 CASSPPPGQSYEQYF
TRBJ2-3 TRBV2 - CASRVGSDTQYF
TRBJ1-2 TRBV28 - CASSLTYLGAPYTF
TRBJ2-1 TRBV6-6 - CASRDNEQFF
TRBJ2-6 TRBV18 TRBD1 CASSFRGQGNSGANVLTF
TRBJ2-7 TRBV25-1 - CASSTGTYEQYF
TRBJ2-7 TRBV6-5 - CASGRVDYEQYF
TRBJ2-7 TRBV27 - CASSLGPRREQYF
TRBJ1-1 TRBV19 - CASSMTQVSTEAFF
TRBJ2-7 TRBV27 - CASSFDRVNYEQYF
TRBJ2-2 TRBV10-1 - CASSEARPLNTGELFF
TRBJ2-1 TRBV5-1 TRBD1 CASSFGTGGYNEQFF
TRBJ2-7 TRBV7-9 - CASSFEQGDEQYF
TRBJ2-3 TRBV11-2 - CASSSSPQHTQYF
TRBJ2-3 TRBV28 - CASRYGHDTQYF
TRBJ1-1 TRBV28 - CASSLSWNTEAFF
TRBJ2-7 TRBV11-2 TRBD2 CASRQTSGAPYEQYF
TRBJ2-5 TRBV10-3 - CAIKGEGRGRLEETQYF
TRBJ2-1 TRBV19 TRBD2 CASQSGLVSNEQFF
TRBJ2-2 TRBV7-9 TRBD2 CASSFGLAGANTGELFF
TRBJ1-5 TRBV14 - CASSPGLRQPQHF
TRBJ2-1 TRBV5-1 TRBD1 CASSGGTGRGNEQFF
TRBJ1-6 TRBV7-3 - CASSFAVGEGSPLHF
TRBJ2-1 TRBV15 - CATSRAPQGNEQFF
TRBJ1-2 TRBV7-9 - CASSLAGLGGYTF
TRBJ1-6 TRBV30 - CAWSVASSPFHF
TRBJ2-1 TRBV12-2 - CASRLAGANEQFF